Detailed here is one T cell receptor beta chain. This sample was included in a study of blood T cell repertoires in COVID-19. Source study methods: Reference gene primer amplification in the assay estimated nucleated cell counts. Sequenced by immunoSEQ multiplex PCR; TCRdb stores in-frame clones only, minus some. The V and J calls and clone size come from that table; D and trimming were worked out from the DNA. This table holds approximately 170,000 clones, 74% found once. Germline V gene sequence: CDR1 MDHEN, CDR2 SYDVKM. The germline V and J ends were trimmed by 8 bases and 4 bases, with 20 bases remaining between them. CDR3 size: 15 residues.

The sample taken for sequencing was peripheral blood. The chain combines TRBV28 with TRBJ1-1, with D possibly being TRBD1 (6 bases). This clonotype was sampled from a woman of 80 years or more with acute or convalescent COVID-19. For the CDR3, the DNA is TGTGCCAGCGGATTAGCACAGGGCATAAGCACTGAAGCTTTCTTT. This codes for CASGLAQGISTEAFF.